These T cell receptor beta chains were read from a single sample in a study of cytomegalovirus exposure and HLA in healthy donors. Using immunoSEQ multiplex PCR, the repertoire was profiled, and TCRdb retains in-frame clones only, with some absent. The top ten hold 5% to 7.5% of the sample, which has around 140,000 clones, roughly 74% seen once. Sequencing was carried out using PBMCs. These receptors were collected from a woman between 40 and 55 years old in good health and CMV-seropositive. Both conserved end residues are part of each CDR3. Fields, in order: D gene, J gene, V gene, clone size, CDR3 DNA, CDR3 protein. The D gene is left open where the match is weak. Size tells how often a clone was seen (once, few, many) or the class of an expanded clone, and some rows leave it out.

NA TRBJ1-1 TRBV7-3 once TGTGCCAGCAGTCCAGACCCTGCGCGGCCTGAAGCTTTCTTT CASSPDPARPEAFF
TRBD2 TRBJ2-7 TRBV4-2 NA TGTGCCAGCAGCCCCGTCAGCGGGAGCGGTACCTACGAGCAGTACTTC CASSPVSGSGTYEQYF
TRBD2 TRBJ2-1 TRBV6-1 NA TGTGCCAGCAGTGAAGCCACGACTAGCGGGGGGAAATTCAAAGCGCATGAGCAGTTCTTC CASSEATTSGGKFKAHEQFF
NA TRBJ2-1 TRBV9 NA TGTGCCAGCAGCGTAGGCTCAGGGGGGTATGAGCAGTTCTTC CASSVGSGGYEQFF
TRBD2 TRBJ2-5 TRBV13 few TGTGCCAGCAGCTTATCGGGATGGCGGGAGGGCAGGGAGACCCAGTACTTC CASSLSGWREGRETQYF
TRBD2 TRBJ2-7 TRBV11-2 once TGTGCCAGCAGCTTTTGGGACTACTCCTCCTACGAGCAGTACTTC CASSFWDYSSYEQYF
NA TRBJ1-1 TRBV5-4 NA TGTGCCAGCAGCCCCGTCGGTACTGAAGCTTTCTTT CASSPVGTEAFF
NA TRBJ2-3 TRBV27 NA TGTGCCAGCAGTTCGAGTGCTAGCACAGATACGCAGTATTTT CASSSSASTDTQYF
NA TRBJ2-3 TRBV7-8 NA TGTGCCAGCAGCACTTCACAGGGATCTCCTACCCTAACAGATACGCAGTATTTT CASSTSQGSPTLTDTQYF
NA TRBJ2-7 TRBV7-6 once TGTGCCAGCAGCTTAGAGCGGGACACCTCCTACGAGCAGTACTTC CASSLERDTSYEQYF
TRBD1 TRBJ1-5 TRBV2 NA TGTGCCAGCAGAAGACAGGGGACCAATCAGCCCCAGCATTTT CASRRQGTNQPQHF
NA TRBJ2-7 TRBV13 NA TGTGCCAGCAGCTTACGCGGACTGCCAATCTCCTACGAGCAGTACTTC CASSLRGLPISYEQYF
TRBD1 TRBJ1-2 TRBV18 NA TGTGCCAGCTCACCACTAGACAGGGAAATTGGCTACACCTTC CASSPLDREIGYTF
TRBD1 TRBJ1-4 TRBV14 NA TGTGCCAGCAGCCCCAGGACAGGGGGTGAAAAACTGTTTTTT CASSPRTGGEKLFF
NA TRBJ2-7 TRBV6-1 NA TGTGCCAGCAGTTCCCTAATCATCTACGAGCAGTACTTC CASSSLIIYEQYF
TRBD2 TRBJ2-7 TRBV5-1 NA TGCGCCAGCAGCTTGAACGGACTAGCGGGAAATTACGAGCAGTACTTC CASSLNGLAGNYEQYF
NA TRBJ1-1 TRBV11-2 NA TGTGCCAGCAGCTCCCGCCTACTCGCGAACACTGAAGCTTTCTTT CASSSRLLANTEAFF
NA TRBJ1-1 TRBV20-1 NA TGCAGTGCTATTCGGACAGTTGAACCTTTCTTT CSAIRTVEPFF
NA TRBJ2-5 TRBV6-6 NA TGTGCCAGCGACAAGGGGTACCAAGAGACCCAGTACTTC CASDKGYQETQYF
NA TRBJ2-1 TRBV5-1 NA TGCGCCAGCAGCTCGGTTTGGGGAGTTAATGAGCAGTTCTTC CASSSVWGVNEQFF
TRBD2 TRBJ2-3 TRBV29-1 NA TGCAGCGTTGCCGGGAGGCCCGCGGGTGGCGGTCCAGATACGCAGTATTTT CSVAGRPAGGGPDTQYF
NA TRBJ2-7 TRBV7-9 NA TGTGCCAGCAGCCCCTCTGGCGGTTCCTACGAGCAGTACTTC CASSPSGGSYEQYF
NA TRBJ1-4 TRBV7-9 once TGTTCCAGCAGCCGAGGGAGTAATGAAAAACTGTTTTTT CSSSRGSNEKLFF
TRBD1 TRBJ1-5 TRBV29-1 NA TGCAGCGCAGGGGGCAGCAATCAGCCCCAGCATTTT CSAGGSNQPQHF